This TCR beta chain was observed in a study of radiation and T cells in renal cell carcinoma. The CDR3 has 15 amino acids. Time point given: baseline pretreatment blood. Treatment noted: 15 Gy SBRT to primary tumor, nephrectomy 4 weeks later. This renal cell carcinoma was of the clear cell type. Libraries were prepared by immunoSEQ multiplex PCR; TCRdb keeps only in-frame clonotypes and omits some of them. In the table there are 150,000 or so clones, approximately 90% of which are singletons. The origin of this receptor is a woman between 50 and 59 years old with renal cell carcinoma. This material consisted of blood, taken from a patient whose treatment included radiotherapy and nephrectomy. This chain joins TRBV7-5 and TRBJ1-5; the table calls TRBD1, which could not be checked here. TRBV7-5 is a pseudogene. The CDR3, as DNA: TGTGCCAGAAGCTTAGCGTTTAGGGGGAATCAGCCCCAGCATTTT. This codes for CARSLAFRGNQPQHF.